This T cell receptor beta chain was obtained from a study of blood T cell repertoires in COVID-19 (dated by TCRdb to between 2020 and 2021). For context, the study as a whole: The collaborator samples originated in the United States, Italy and Spain and spanned the acute and convalescent phases of COVID-19. The prospective study material was composed of cDNA or gDNA derived from T cells, B-cell-depleted T cells, or PBMCs. Deeply sampled blood TCRbeta repertoires from subjects exposed to, actively infected with, or recovered from COVID-19 were included in the dataset. The repertoires were released in a freely available public database meant as a resource for research on the immune response to SARS-CoV-2. Samples were obtained from the ongoing ImmuneRACE study (first 160 participants) and from some 1,200 subjects provided by 6 global collaborators. The sample metadata nearly always contained a de-identified subject ID, COVID-19 status, age in years and sex. HLA class I and class II types, where available, came from metadata supplied by the sample provider rather than from assay-based typing.

Taken from the germline V gene (reference sequence), the CDR1 and CDR2 loops are MNHNY and SVGAGI. V and J lose 6 bases and 0 bases, and a span of 14 bases separates them. The CDR3 goes from the cysteine to the phenylalanine over 15 residues. Only CDR3 DNA is held: 45 bases, read in frame from base 1. TCRbeta CDR3 regions were amplified from genomic DNA using the immunoSEQ Assay, a bias-controlled multiplex PCR. In the source study's methods: Nucleated cell counts per sample were estimated from amplification of reference gene primers within the assay. To quantify the absolute abundance of each unique TCRbeta CDR3 rearrangement, sequence reads were collapsed and filtered. Productive Simpson clonality was computed per sample as the square root of Simpson's diversity index over productive rearrangements. TCRdb obtained this table from immuneACCESS and retained in-frame rearrangements with V and J assigned. These tables miss some clones; where compared with another copy, unresolved V genes account for less than half of the shortfall, and the remainder is unexplained. That table gives V, J and clone size, and the DNA gave D and trimming. For this sample there are around 55,000 clones; 80% to 95% appear just once. The ten largest clones add up to around 15% of the sample.

The study at large found these results: How much clinical and demographic metadata was included differed by source and by participant, and the metadata was provided uncurated.

Each collaborating institution followed its own protocols to collect whole blood in K2EDTA tubes. For TCRbeta analysis, collaborators shipped samples as frozen whole blood, isolated PBMCs, or DNA extracted from either of those sample types. Comments on this clone: Its antigen target is currently unknown. Base qualities are not at hand, and no much larger clone is one base apart.

Recombination linked TRBV6-6 to TRBJ1-2, with no confident D gene call. The TCR comes from a human donor with active COVID-19. The donor label of this sample is uncertain. The sequenced sample consisted of peripheral blood. The nucleotide sequence is TGTGCCAGCAGACCCCCAGGCCCACCTAACTATGGCTACACCTTC. It codes for CASRPPGPPNYGYTF.